Following are 5 T cell receptor beta chains from one sample sequenced in a study of T-cell reconstitution after alpha-beta-depleted transplantation in children. Unique molecular identifiers were built into the TCRbeta library. TCRdb itself ran the PCR reads through MiXCR, one entry per CDR3 protein. The sample consists of hundreds of thousands of distinct CDR3 sequences, roughly 8.2% of them appearing once. The sample in question was PBMCs, mostly from graft donor cells, obtained 180 days after TCRalphabeta/CD19-depleted stem cell transplant. The receptors derive from a male patient younger than 18 who had a stem cell transplant for acute lymphoblastic leukemia, so the T cells may come from the graft donor.

This clonotype was detected many times. Germline and junction disagree at one end, which may indicate a read error. The chain couples TRBV29-1 to TRBJ2-1; the D gene is possibly TRBD2 (6 bases). Germline values: CDR1 SQVTM, CDR2 ANQGSEA. This CDR3 has 14 amino acids. This CDR3 is CSVEGGWPYNEQFF. The CDR3, as DNA: TGCAGCGTGGAAGGAGGGTGGCCGTACAATGAGCAGTTCTTC.

This clonotype was recorded at least ten times. The V and J genes are TRBV7-8 and TRBJ1-3; 7 positions match TRBD1. This CDR3 is built from 17 residues. J was trimmed by 2 bases and V by 2 bases; bases with no gene match: 9. Germline CDR1 and CDR2: SGHVS and FQNEAQ. CDR3 bases: TGTGCCAGCAGCTTATTCAGGGGGGGGCCGGCTGGAAACACCATATATTTT. Translating it yields CASSLFRGGPAGNTIYF.

The chain links TRBV20-1 to TRBJ2-1; weak D call: TRBD2 (6 bases). Trimming took 6 bases from V and 6 from J, leaving 24 bases between them. CDR1 and CDR2 from the germline V gene are DFQATT and SNEGSKA (reference sequence). The CDR3 is made up of 16 amino acids. For the CDR3, the DNA is TGCAGTGCCCCGAGGCTGACGGGAGTTTCATTCAATGAGCAGTTCTTC. It codes for CSAPRLTGVSFNEQFF.

This clonotype was detected many times. This chain links TRBV28 with TRBJ2-4; 10 bases match TRBD2. The trim removed 0 bases at V and 0 bases at J, leaving 2 bases unmatched. CDR1 MDHEN and CDR2 SYDVKM come from the germline V gene. The CDR3 totals 17 residues. The CDR3 here is CASSLWASGRAKNIQYF. CDR3 nucleotide sequence: TGTGCCAGCAGTTTATGGGCTAGCGGGAGAGCCAAAAACATTCAGTACTTC.

The sample holds many counts of this clonotype. V is TRBV12-3 or TRBV12-4 and J is TRBJ2-7; D is perhaps TRBD2 (5 bases). Trimming cost V 8 bases and J 5 bases, with 19 bases left between them. CDR3 length: 14 amino acids. The CDR3, as DNA: TGTGCCAGCGGCTCCTCCGTGGCGGGCCACGAGCAGTACTTC. It specifies CASGSSVAGHEQYF.